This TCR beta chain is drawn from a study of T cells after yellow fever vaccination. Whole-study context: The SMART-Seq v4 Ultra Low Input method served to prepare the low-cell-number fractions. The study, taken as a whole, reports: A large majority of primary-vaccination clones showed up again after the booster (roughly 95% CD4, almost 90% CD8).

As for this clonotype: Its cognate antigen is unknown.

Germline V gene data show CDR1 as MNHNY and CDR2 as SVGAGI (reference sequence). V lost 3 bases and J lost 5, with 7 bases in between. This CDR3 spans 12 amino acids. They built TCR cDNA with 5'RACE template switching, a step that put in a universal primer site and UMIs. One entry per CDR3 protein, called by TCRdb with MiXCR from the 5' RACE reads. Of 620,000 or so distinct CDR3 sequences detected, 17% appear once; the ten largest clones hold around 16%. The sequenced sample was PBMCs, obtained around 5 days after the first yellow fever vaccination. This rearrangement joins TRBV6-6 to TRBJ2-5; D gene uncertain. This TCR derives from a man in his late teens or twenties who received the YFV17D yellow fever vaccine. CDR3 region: CASSYQMETQYF. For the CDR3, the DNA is TGTGCCAGCAGTTATCAGATGGAGACCCAGTACTTC.